These 6 T cell receptor beta chains came from one sample sequenced in a study of blood T cell repertoires in COVID-19. Data came from immunoSEQ multiplex PCR; TCRdb stores just in-frame clones and leaves some out. The repertoire consists of 150,000 to 200,000 clones, with around 83% occurring once and the leading ten covering 6.5% to 8.5%. The sequencing input was peripheral blood. The source of these receptors is a woman in her sixties or seventies with COVID-19, enrolled during active disease.

The gene calls are TRBV27 and TRBJ2-5, with TRBD1 as a possible D gene (6 bases). Germline CDR1 is MNHEY and CDR2 is SMNVEV (reference sequence). The V end lost 6 bases, the J end lost 4 bases, and 18 bases lay between the germline ends. This CDR3 comprises 15 residues. Here the CDR3 DNA reads TGTGCCAGCAGGATGACTGGACAGACAAGAGAGACCCAGTACTTC. The encoded protein is CASRMTGQTRETQYF.

This clone was detected only once. The chain recombines TRBV18 with TRBJ1-2; 9 nucleotides match TRBD1. This CDR3 is built from 15 residues. V shed 4 bases, J shed 5 bases, and the junction held 8 bases outside the gene matches. Germline CDR1 reads KGHSH; CDR2 reads LQKENI. CDR3 bases: TGTGCCAGCTCACAGGGACAGGGAAAGGCGTATGGCTACACCTTC. Translation gives CASSQGQGKAYGYTF.

The chain couples TRBV28 to TRBJ1-1; TRBD1 matches 9 bases. The CDR3 consists of 13 residues. CDR1 and CDR2 from the germline V gene are MDHEN and SYDVKM. V shed 7 bases, J shed 5 bases, and the junction held 5 bases outside the gene matches. The CDR3 loop reads CASTLDRGTEAFF. The CDR3 DNA follows: TGTGCCAGCACCCTAGACAGGGGGACTGAAGCTTTCTTT.

The chain uses TRBV7-9 and TRBJ1-2, with D uncertain. Looked up from germline, CDR1 is SEHNR and CDR2 is FQNEAQ (reference sequence). Deletions cut 5 bases from V and 4 bases from J, with 11 bases between. The CDR3 totals 13 residues. CDR3 nucleotide sequence: TGTGCCAGCAGCCCCAGTCTGATCTATGGCTACACCTTC. Translated: CASSPSLIYGYTF.

The chain is built from TRBV24-1 and TRBJ2-3, with 11 bases that match TRBD1. The CDR3 has 16 amino acids. After removal of 5 bases from V and 6 bases from J, the junction contained 9 bases not matched to a gene. Per germline, CDR1 KGHDR and CDR2 SFDVKD. Here the CDR3 reads CATSARGQGAWDTQYF. CDR3 DNA: TGTGCCACCAGTGCCCGAGGACAGGGGGCATGGGATACGCAGTATTTT.

The chain joins TRBV4-3 to TRBJ2-1, with D possibly matching TRBD2 (6 bases). Per germline, CDR1 LGHNA and CDR2 YSLEER. This CDR3 comprises 16 residues. Trimming removed 0 bases at V and 4 bases at J, with 13 bases between. CDR3 sequence reads: CASSQDRVAVYNEQFF. CDR3 DNA: TGCGCCAGCAGCCAAGATCGGGTAGCGGTTTACAATGAGCAGTTCTTC.